This TCR beta chain emerged from a study of human versus mouse CDR3 diversity and MHC coevolution. Study in general: immunoSEQ was reported to reach one in 200,000 T cells sensitivity. Study-level points and caveats: Compared with mice, human CDR3s carried more deletions and insertions on average. Clonal inequality was lowest in most of the three human donors.

Notes on this clone: Its target is not known.

Germline V gene data show CDR1 as SGHRS and CDR2 as YFSETQ. V lost 0 bases and J 1 base, leaving 18 bases between the germline ends. This CDR3 is 18 amino acids long. Profiled with immunoSEQ multiplex PCR; TCRdb holds only in-frame clones, not every one. The sample records fewer than 80,000 clones, 92% being singletons. The J gene is TRBJ2-3, the V gene TRBV5-1; weak D call: TRBD2 (5 bases). Specimen: naive CD4+ T cells from blood. Subset indicated: CD45RO-negative CD62L-positive naive CD4 T cells. This receptor was obtained from a person aged 25 to 69 in good health. The CDR3 region is CASSLDSVRGTRTDTQYF. CDR3 coding DNA: TGCGCCAGCAGCTTGGACTCGGTTCGGGGAACACGCACAGATACGCAGTATTTT.